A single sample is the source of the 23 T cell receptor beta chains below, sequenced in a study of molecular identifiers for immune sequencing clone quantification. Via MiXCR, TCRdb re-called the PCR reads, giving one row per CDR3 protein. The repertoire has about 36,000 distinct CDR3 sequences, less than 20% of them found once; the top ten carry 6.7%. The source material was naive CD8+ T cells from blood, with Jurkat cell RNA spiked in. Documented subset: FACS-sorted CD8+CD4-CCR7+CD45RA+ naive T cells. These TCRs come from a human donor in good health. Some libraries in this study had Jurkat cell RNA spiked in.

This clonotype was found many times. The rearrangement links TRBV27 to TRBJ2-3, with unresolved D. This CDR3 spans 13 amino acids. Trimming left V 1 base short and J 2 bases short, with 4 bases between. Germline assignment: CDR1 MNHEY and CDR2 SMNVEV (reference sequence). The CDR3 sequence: CASSLFPTDTQYF. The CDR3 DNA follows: TGTGCCAGCAGTTTATTCCCCACAGATACGCAGTATTTT.

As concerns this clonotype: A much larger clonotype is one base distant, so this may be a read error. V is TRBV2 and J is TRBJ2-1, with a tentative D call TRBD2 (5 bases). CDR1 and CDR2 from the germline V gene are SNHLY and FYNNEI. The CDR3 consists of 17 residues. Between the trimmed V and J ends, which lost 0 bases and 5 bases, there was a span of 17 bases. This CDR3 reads CASSEAQVGAGDNEQFF. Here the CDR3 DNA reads TGTGCCAGCAGTGAAGCCCAGGTGGGAGCCGGCGACAATGAGCAGTTCTTC.

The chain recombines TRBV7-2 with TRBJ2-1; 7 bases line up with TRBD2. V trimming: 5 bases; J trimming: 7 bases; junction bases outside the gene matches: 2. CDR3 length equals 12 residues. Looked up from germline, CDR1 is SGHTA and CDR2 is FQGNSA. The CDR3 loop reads CASSGLVNEQFF. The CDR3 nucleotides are TGTGCCAGCAGCGGACTAGTTAATGAGCAGTTCTTC.

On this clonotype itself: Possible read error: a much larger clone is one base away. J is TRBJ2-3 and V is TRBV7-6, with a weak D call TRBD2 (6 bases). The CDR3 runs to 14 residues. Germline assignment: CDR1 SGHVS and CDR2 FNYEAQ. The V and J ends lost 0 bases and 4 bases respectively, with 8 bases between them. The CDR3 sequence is CASSLAGGSDTQYF. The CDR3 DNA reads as TGTGCCAGCAGCTTAGCGGGAGGATCAGATACGCAGTATTTT.

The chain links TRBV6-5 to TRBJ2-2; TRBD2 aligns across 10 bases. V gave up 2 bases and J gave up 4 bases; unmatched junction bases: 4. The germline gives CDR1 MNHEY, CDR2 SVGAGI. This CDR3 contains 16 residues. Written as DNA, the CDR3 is TGTGCCAGCAGTTACGCTAGCGGGAGACCCACCGGGGAGCTGTTTTTT. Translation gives CASSYASGRPTGELFF.

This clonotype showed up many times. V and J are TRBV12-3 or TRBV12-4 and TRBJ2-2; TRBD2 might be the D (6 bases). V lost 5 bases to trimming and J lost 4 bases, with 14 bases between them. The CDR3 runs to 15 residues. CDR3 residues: CASSATAGGTGELFF. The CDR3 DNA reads TGTGCCAGCAGTGCGACAGCCGGGGGCACCGGGGAGCTGTTTTTT.

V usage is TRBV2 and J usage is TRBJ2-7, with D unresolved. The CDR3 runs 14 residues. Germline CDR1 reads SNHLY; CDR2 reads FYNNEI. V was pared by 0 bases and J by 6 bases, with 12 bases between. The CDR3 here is CASSEAMGMGEQYF. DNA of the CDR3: TGTGCCAGCAGTGAAGCGATGGGAATGGGCGAGCAGTACTTC.

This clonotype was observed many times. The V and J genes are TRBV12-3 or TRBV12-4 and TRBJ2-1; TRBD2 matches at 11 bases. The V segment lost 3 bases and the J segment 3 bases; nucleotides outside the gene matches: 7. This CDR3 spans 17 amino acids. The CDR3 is CASSFVLAGGRYNEQFF. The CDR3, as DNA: TGTGCCAGCAGTTTTGTGCTAGCGGGAGGTCGCTACAATGAGCAGTTCTTC.

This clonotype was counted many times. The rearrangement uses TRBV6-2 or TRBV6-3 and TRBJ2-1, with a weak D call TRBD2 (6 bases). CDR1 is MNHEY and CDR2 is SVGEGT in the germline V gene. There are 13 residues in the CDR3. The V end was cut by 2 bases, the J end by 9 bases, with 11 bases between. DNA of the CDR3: TGTGCCAGCAGTTACGGGGGAGCGGGTGAGCAGTTCTTC. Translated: CASSYGGAGEQFF.

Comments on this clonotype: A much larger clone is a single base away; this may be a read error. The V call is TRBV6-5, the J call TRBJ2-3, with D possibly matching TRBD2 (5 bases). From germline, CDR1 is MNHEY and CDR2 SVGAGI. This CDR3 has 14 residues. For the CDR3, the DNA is TGTGCCAGCAGTTTTTTAGAGGGCACAGATACGCGGTATTTT. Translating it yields CASSFLEGTDTRYF.

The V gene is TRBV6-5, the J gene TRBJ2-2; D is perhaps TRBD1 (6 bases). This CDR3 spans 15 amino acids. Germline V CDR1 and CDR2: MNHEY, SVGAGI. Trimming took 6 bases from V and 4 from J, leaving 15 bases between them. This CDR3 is CASSNLMGATGELFF. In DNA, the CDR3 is TGTGCCAGCAGCAACCTCATGGGGGCCACCGGGGAGCTGTTTTTT.

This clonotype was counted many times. Here the CDR3 reads CASSPAGVLVSGNTIYF. CDR3 DNA sequence: TGTGCCAGCAGCCCTGCAGGGGTGCTTGTTTCTGGAAACACCATATATTTT. The chain links TRBV7-9 to TRBJ1-3; tentative D call: TRBD1 (6 bases). CDR3 size: 17 residues. Looked up from germline, CDR1 is SEHNR and CDR2 is FQNEAQ (reference sequence). V dropped 5 bases and J dropped 1 base, with 18 bases sitting between them. The whole variable domain, filled in from reference TRBV7-9 and TRBJ1-3, reads DTGVSQNPRHKITKRGQNVTFRCDPISEHNRLYWYRQTLGQGPEFLTYFQNEAQLEKSRLLSDRFSAERPKGSFSTLEIQRTEQGDSAMYLCASSPAGVLVSGNTIYFGEGSWLTVV.

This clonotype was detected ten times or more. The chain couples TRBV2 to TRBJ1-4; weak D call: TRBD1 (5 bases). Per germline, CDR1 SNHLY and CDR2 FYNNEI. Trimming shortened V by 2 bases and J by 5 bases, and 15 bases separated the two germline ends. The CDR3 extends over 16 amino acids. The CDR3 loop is CASSERDEAGNEKLFF. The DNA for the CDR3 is TGTGCCAGCAGTGAAAGGGATGAGGCAGGGAATGAAAAACTGTTTTTT.

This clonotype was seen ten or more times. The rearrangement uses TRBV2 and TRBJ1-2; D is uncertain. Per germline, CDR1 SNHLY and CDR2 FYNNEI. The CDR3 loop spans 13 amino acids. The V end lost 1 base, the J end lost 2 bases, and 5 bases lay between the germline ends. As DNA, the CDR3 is TGTGCCAGCAGTGAAGAACTGAACTATGGCTACACCTTC. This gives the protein CASSEELNYGYTF.

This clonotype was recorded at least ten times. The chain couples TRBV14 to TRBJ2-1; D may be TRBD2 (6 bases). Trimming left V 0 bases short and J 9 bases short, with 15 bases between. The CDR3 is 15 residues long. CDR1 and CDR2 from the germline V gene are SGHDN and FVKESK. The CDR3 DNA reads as TGTGCCAGCAGCCAAGATTGGGGGGAGTTCACTGAGCAGTTCTTC. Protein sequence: CASSQDWGEFTEQFF.

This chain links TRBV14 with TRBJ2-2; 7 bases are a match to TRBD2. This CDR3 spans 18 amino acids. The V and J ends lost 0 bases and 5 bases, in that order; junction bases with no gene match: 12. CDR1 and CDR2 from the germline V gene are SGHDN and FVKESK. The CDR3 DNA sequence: TGTGCCAGCAGCCAAGACCCTGTTGGGCTAGCGGAGACCGGGGAGCTGTTTTTT. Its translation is CASSQDPVGLAETGELFF.

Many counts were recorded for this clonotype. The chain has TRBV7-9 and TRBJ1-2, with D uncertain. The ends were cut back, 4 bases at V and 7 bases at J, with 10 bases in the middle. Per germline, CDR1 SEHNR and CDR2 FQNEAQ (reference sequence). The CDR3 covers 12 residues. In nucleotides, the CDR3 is TGTGCCAGCAGCTCATACAGAGCTGGCTACACCTTC. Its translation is CASSSYRAGYTF. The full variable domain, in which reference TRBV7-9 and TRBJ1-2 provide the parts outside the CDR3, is DTGVSQNPRHKITKRGQNVTFRCDPISEHNRLYWYRQTLGQGPEFLTYFQNEAQLEKSRLLSDRFSAERPKGSFSTLEIQRTEQGDSAMYLCASSSYRAGYTFGSGTRLTVV.

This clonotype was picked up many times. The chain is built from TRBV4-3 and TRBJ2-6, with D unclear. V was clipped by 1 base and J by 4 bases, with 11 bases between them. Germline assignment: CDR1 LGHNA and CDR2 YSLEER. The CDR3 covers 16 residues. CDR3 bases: TGCGCCAGCAGCCAAGGGTCCTTGTCGGGGGCCAACGTCCTGACTTTC. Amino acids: CASSQGSLSGANVLTF.

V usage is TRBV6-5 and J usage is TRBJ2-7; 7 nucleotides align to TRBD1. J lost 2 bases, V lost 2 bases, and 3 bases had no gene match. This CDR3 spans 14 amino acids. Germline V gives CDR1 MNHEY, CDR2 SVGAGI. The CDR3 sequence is CASSYGQGAYEQYF. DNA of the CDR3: TGTGCCAGCAGTTACGGTCAGGGGGCCTACGAGCAGTACTTC.

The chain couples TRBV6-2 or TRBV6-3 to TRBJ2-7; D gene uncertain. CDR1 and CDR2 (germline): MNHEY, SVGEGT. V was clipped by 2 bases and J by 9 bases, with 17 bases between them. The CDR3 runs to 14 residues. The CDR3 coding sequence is TGTGCCAGCAGTTACGGCCTGCCAGGACCTATGCAGTACTTC. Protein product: CASSYGLPGPMQYF.

The CDR3 is CAISERGAVSSQPQHF. DNA of the CDR3: TGTGCCATCAGTGAGCGGGGGGCCGTTAGTAGTCAGCCCCAGCATTTT. The J gene is TRBJ1-5, the V gene TRBV10-3, with a tentative D call TRBD1 (6 bases). V lost 2 bases, J lost 6 bases, and 17 bases lay in between. From germline, CDR1 is ENHRY and CDR2 SYGVKD. The CDR3 is 16 residues long.

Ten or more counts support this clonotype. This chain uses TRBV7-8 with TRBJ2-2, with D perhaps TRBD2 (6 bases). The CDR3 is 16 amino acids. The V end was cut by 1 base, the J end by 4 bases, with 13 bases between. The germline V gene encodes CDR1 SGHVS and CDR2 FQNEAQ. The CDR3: CASSLVTGASTGELFF. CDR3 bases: TGTGCCAGCAGCTTAGTTACGGGAGCTTCCACCGGGGAGCTGTTTTTT.

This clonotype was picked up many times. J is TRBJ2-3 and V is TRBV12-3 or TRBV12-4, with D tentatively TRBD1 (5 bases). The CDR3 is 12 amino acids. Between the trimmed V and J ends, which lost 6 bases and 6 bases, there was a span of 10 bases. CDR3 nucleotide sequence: TGTGCCAGCAGCCCAGGGTTGGATACGCAGTATTTT. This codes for CASSPGLDTQYF.